This T cell receptor beta chain was identified during a study of human T cells and chemical hapten exposure. Study as a whole: The study traced per-sample TCR yield variation mainly to small differences in pooled library volumes.

TCRdb re-derived calls from the RACE reads in MiXCR, one entry per CDR3 protein. Of 95,000 to 150,000 distinct CDR3 sequences listed, approximately 10% are singletons. As to time point: patch test 3, about 24 weeks after DPC sensitization. Stated treatment: therapeutic diphenylcyclopropenone sensitization with weekly scalp DPC. Phlebotomy was performed prior to application of every patch test. In germline, CDR1 is DFQATT, CDR2 SNEGSKA (reference sequence). The V gene end was trimmed by 2 bases and the J gene end by 8 bases; junction bases not matched to a gene: 20. There are 17 residues in the CDR3. This clonotype originated in a woman between 50 and 59 years old with alopecia areata. Some clones in this sample may be carry-over from other donors' samples. This specimen consisted of whole blood, obtained in connection with sensitization to the hapten diphenylcyclopropenone (DPC). The chain recombines TRBV20-1 with TRBJ1-2, with TRBD1 matching over 7 bases. CDR3 nucleotides: TGCAGTGCTAGAAGGGTGTTCCTCGAAAGGGGGCCGGCGGGCTACACCTTC. It codes for CSARRVFLERGPAGYTF.